The 23 T cell receptor beta chains below were found in one sample sequenced in a study of T-cell memory formation after mild COVID-19. TCRdb fed the 5' RACE reads into MiXCR, producing one record per CDR3 protein. The table includes approximately 440,000 distinct CDR3 sequences, 20% detected once. The sequenced sample was PBMCs or a T cell subset sorted from them (not recorded which). All receptors come from an adult woman who had mild COVID-19 (a few samples of this study predate the infection). Cell type and time point are not known.

This clonotype was seen a handful of times. The chain recombines TRBV27 with TRBJ2-3; TRBD1 matches at 9 bases. The J segment lost 7 bases and the V segment lost 4 bases, leaving 6 bases of the junction unmatched. Germline V CDR1 and CDR2: MNHEY, SMNVEV (reference sequence). CDR3 length: 14 residues. CDR3 sequence reads: CASSSQGARYTQYF. In nucleotides, the CDR3 is TGTGCCAGCAGTTCACAGGGGGCCAGGTATACGCAGTATTTT.

The chain combines TRBV15 with TRBJ2-7; 16 bases map to TRBD2. CDR1 LNHNV and CDR2 YYDKDF come from the germline V gene (reference sequence). The V segment lost 5 bases and the J segment 4 bases; nucleotides outside the gene matches: 11. The length of the CDR3 is 18 residues. The CDR3 reads CATSSSEGLAGGRYEQYF. CDR3 sequence (DNA): TGTGCCACCAGCTCCTCGGAGGGACTAGCGGGGGGGAGGTACGAGCAGTACTTC.

The gene calls are TRBV2 and TRBJ2-1; D unresolved. Germline-derived CDR1 and CDR2 are SNHLY and FYNNEI. The CDR3 is 14 residues long. The ends were cut back, 5 bases at V and 7 bases at J, with 15 bases in the middle. CDR3 sequence reads: CASSTPPPGNEQFF. CDR3 nucleotide sequence: TGTGCCAGCAGTACACCCCCGCCGGGTAATGAGCAGTTCTTC.

This clonotype was seen a few times. The rearrangement joins TRBV5-1 to TRBJ2-5; D uncertain. Trimming cost V 4 bases and J 6 bases, with 13 bases left between them. This CDR3 has 13 amino acids. CDR1 is SGHRS and CDR2 is YFSETQ in the germline V gene. CDR3 region: CASSAERFKTQYF. DNA for the CDR3: TGCGCCAGCAGCGCGGAAAGGTTTAAGACCCAGTACTTC.

J is TRBJ2-4 and V is TRBV7-2; D is ambiguous. The length of the CDR3 is 14 residues. V was cut by 1 base and J by 7 bases, with 11 bases left in between. The germline CDR1 and CDR2 sequences are SGHTA and FQGNSA. The CDR3 protein is CASSLDWGSNIQYF. CDR3 DNA: TGTGCCAGCAGCTTAGATTGGGGTTCCAACATTCAGTACTTC.

This clonotype has only a few counts. V is TRBV12-3 or TRBV12-4 and J is TRBJ2-5; 7 bases line up with TRBD1. The CDR3 covers 16 residues. The J segment lost 5 bases and the V segment lost 4 bases, leaving 13 bases of the junction unmatched. The chain's CDR3 is CASSYRQGGLEETQYF. CDR3 bases: TGTGCCAGCAGTTACCGACAGGGCGGCCTGGAGGAGACCCAGTACTTC.

This chain links TRBV29-1 with TRBJ2-5, with D perhaps matching TRBD1 (6 bases). The CDR3 loop spans 13 amino acids. Germline V gives CDR1 SQVTM, CDR2 ANQGSEA. Trimming shortened V by 4 bases and J by 4 bases, and 13 bases separated the two germline ends. The CDR3 DNA reads as TGCAGCGTTGTCGGCAGGGGCCGAGAGACCCAGTACTTC. It specifies CSVVGRGRETQYF.

The chain has TRBV7-9 and TRBJ1-2; the match to TRBD1 covers 10 bases. CDR3 length: 14 residues. Germline V gene lookup returns CDR1 SEHNR and CDR2 FQNEAQ (reference sequence). J was trimmed by 5 bases and V by 3 bases; bases with no gene match: 3. The CDR3 protein is CASSLGQGRYGYTF. The CDR3 nucleotides are TGTGCCAGCAGCTTGGGACAGGGGCGGTATGGCTACACCTTC. Full variable domain (remainder filled in from reference TRBV7-9 and TRBJ1-2): DTGVSQNPRHKITKRGQNVTFRCDPISEHNRLYWYRQTLGQGPEFLTYFQNEAQLEKSRLLSDRFSAERPKGSFSTLEIQRTEQGDSAMYLCASSLGQGRYGYTFGSGTRLTVV.

This chain uses TRBV5-1 with TRBJ2-5; D is perhaps TRBD2 (7 bases). This CDR3 region has 14 residues. CDR1 is SGHRS, CDR2 YFSETQ, per germline. V lost 3 bases and J 0 bases, leaving 9 bases between the germline ends. CDR3 nucleotide sequence: TGCGCCAGCAGCTCGGGGGGCAACCAAGAGACCCAGTACTTC. Translation gives CASSSGGNQETQYF.

The rearrangement joins TRBV20-1 to TRBJ2-2, with D possibly TRBD1 on 5 matching bases. Germline values: CDR1 DFQATT, CDR2 SNEGSKA (reference sequence). The V end was cut by 3 bases, the J end by 1 base, with 9 bases between. The CDR3 runs 14 residues. The CDR3 bases are TGCAGTGCTAGGGCAGGGCAGAACACCGGGGAGCTGTTTTTT. Its translation: CSARAGQNTGELFF.

The V call is TRBV20-1, the J call TRBJ1-1; D may be TRBD1 (5 bases). CDR3 size: 14 residues. With 2 bases removed from V and 1 base from J, the gap between germline ends came to 11 bases. CDR1 and CDR2 (germline): DFQATT, SNEGSKA (reference sequence). The CDR3 protein is CSARQDTSNTEAFF. In DNA, the CDR3 is TGCAGTGCTAGACAGGACACATCGAACACTGAAGCTTTCTTT.

The chain is built from TRBV5-4 and TRBJ1-1; possible D gene TRBD1, 6 bases. This CDR3 spans 14 amino acids. V was clipped by 4 bases and J by 4 bases, with 14 bases between them. Germline V gene sequence: CDR1 SGHNT, CDR2 YYREEE (reference sequence). CDR3 DNA: TGTGCCAGCAGCGCCGGACAGTGGGGCACTGAAGCTTTCTTT. This sequence encodes CASSAGQWGTEAFF. The full variable domain, rest sourced from reference TRBV5-4 and TRBJ1-1, is ETGVTQSPTHLIKTRGQQVTLRCSSQSGHNTVSWYQQALGQGPQFIFQYYREEENGRGNFPPRFSGLQFPNYSSELNVNALELDDSALYLCASSAGQWGTEAFFGQGTRLTVV.

This chain uses TRBV6-5 with TRBJ2-1, with D possibly called TRBD1 or TRBD2 (6 bases each). Between the trimmed V and J ends, which lost 2 bases and 10 bases, there was a span of 12 bases. The CDR3 runs 13 residues. Germline loops: CDR1 MNHEY, CDR2 SVGAGI. CDR3 amino acids: CASSYGGGGEQFF. The CDR3 nucleotides are TGTGCCAGCAGTTACGGCGGAGGGGGAGAGCAGTTCTTC.

This CDR3 reads CASSLSATENQPQHF. CDR3 bases: TGTGCCAGCAGCCTCTCCGCGACAGAGAATCAGCCCCAGCATTTT. This chain uses TRBV7-2 with TRBJ1-5; TRBD1 is a possible D gene (5 bases). Per the germline V gene, CDR1 is SGHTA and CDR2 is FQGNSA. Trimming removed 5 bases from V and 4 bases from J, with 15 bases in between. This CDR3 is 15 amino acids long.

Concerning this clonotype: The germline gene is not matched at one end of the junction; a read error may be the cause. The chain joins TRBV7-9 to TRBJ2-7; 12 nucleotides line up with TRBD2. The CDR3 runs 15 residues. Per the germline V gene, CDR1 is SEHNR and CDR2 is FQNEAQ (reference sequence). The CDR3 region is CASSLAGGENYEQYF. The DNA for the CDR3 is TGTGCCAGCAGCCTAGCGGGAGGGGAGAACTACGAGCAGTACTTC.

The chain combines TRBV7-2 with TRBJ2-3, with TRBD1 identical over 8 bases. Losses at the gene ends were 5 bases for V and 0 bases for J; bases not matched to a gene: 4. The CDR3 consists of 15 residues. Per the germline V gene, CDR1 is SGHTA and CDR2 is FQGNSA. The CDR3 sequence: CASSAQGASTDTQYF. CDR3 nucleotide sequence: TGTGCCAGCAGCGCCCAGGGGGCTAGCACAGATACGCAGTATTTT.

The V call is TRBV7-3, the J call TRBJ1-2; no definite D call. The CDR3 consists of 15 residues. Germline values: CDR1 SGHTA, CDR2 FQGTGA. V dropped 5 bases and J dropped 6 bases, with 19 bases sitting between them. The CDR3 sequence: CASSQTRGIPDGYTF. DNA of the CDR3: TGTGCCAGCAGCCAAACTCGTGGGATACCAGATGGCTACACCTTC.

The chain employs TRBV7-7 and TRBJ2-5, with D perhaps matching TRBD1 (6 bases). This CDR3 contains 14 residues. V dropped 1 base and J dropped 4 bases, with 10 bases sitting between them. From germline, CDR1 is SSHAT and CDR2 FNYEAQ (reference sequence). CDR3 sequence: CASSLGLGGETQYF. The CDR3 nucleotides read TGTGCCAGCAGCTTAGGCTTAGGGGGAGAGACCCAGTACTTC. Drawing the rest from reference TRBV7-7 and TRBJ2-5, the complete variable domain is GAGVSQSPRYKVTKRGQDVTLRCDPISSHATLYWYQQALGQGPEFLTYFNYEAQPDKSGLPSDRFSAERPEGSISTLTIQRTEQRDSAMYRCASSLGLGGETQYFGPGTRLLVL.

This clonotype was observed a few times. The genes are TRBV9 and TRBJ2-3, with 11 bases identical to TRBD2. CDR1 and CDR2 (germline): SGDLS, YYNGEE. There are 17 residues in the CDR3. The V and J ends lost 3 bases and 2 bases, in that order; junction bases with no gene match: 8. CDR3 nucleotide sequence: TGTGCCAGCAGCGATGGAGGACTAGCGGGCATCACAGATACGCAGTATTTT. Translated, it gives CASSDGGLAGITDTQYF.

The rearrangement uses TRBV12-3 or TRBV12-4 and TRBJ1-2; unclear D gene. V shed 4 bases and J shed 0 bases, with 9 bases lying between them. The CDR3 extends over 14 amino acids. CDR3 sequence: CASSSAGANYGYTF. The CDR3 DNA is TGTGCCAGCAGTTCTGCGGGAGCTAACTATGGCTACACCTTC.

This clonotype was detected a few times. The CDR3 loop is CASTPPGTDTQYF. DNA for the CDR3: TGTGCCAGTACCCCACCAGGGACAGATACGCAGTATTTT. The gene calls are TRBV19 and TRBJ2-3, with a weak D call TRBD1 (5 bases). CDR3 length: 13 amino acids. Trimming pared 7 bases from V and 3 bases from J, leaving 11 bases between. The germline V gene has CDR1 LNHDA and CDR2 SQIVND (reference sequence).

J is TRBJ1-1 and V is TRBV18; 7 bases align to TRBD1. V gave up 3 bases and J gave up 1 base; unmatched junction bases: 5. Germline V lookup: CDR1 KGHSH, CDR2 LQKENI. This CDR3 contains 15 residues. CDR3 residues: CASSPLGQANTEAFF. The CDR3 DNA sequence: TGTGCCAGCTCACCCCTTGGACAGGCGAACACTGAAGCTTTCTTT.

The chain carries TRBV5-1 and TRBJ2-2; 9 bases are shared with TRBD2. V shed 1 base and J 0 bases; nucleotides not matched to a gene: 7. CDR3 length equals 18 residues. CDR1 is SGHRS, CDR2 YFSETQ, per germline. The CDR3 DNA reads as TGCGCCAGCAGCTTGAAGTTAGCGGGGGCCTCGAACACCGGGGAGCTGTTTTTT. Translated: CASSLKLAGASNTGELFF.